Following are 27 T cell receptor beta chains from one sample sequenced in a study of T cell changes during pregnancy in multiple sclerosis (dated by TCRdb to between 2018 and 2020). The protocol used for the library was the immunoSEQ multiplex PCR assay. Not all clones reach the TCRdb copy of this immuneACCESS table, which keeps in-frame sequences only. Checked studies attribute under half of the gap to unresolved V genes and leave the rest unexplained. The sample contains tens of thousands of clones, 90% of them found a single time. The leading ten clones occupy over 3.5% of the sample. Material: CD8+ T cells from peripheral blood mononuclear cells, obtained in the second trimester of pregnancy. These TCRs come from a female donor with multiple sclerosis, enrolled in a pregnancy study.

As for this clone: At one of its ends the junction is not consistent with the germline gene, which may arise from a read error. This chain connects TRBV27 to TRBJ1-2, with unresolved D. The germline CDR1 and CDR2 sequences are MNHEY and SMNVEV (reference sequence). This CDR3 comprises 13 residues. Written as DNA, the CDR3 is TGTGTCAGCAGTTTAAGTACGGGCTATGGCTACACCTTC. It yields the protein CVSSLSTGYGYTF.

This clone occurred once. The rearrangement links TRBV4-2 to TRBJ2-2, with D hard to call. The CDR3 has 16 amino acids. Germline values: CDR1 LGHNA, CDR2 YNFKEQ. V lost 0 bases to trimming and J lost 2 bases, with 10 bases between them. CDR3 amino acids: CASSQDLTTNTGELFF. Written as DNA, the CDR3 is TGTGCCAGCAGCCAAGATCTGACAACCAACACCGGGGAGCTGTTTTTT.

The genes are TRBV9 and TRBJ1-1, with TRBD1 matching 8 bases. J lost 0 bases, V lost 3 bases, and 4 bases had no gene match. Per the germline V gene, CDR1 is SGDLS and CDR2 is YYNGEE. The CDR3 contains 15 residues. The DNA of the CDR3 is TGTGCCAGCAGCGCACCAGGGGGCATGAACACTGAAGCTTTCTTT. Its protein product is CASSAPGGMNTEAFF.

The CDR3 region has the DNA TGTGCCAGCAGCGAGACGGACACAACCTACGAGCAGTACTTC. Its translation is CASSETDTTYEQYF. The gene calls are TRBV7-6 and TRBJ2-7; a possible D gene is TRBD1 (5 bases). The CDR3 is 14 amino acids. Germline CDR1 reads SGHVS; CDR2 reads FNYEAQ. V was pared by 5 bases and J by 2 bases, with 13 bases between.

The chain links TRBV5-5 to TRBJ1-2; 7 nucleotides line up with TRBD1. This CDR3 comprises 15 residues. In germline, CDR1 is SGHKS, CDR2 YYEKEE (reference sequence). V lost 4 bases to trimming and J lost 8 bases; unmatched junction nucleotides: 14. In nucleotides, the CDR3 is TGTGCCAGCAGCCTCCCGGCAGGGGGAAGGGAGGGCTACACCTTC. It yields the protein CASSLPAGGREGYTF.

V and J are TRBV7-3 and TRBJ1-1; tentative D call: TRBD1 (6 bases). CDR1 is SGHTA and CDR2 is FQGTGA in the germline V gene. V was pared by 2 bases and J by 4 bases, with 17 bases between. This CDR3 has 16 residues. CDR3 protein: CASSLLAGQGLTEAFF. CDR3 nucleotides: TGTGCCAGCAGCTTATTGGCCGGGCAGGGGCTCACTGAAGCTTTCTTT.

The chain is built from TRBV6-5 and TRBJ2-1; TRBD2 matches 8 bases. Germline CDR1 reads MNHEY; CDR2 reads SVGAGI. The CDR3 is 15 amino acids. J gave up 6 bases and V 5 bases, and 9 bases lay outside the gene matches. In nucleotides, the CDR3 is TGTGCCAGCAGTCCCAGTATAGCGGGGACCAATGAGCAGTTCTTC. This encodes CASSPSIAGTNEQFF.

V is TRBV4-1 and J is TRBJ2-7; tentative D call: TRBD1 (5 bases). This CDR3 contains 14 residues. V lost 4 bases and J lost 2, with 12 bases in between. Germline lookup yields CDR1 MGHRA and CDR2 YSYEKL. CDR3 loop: CASSPNTGTYEQYF. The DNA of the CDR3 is TGCGCCAGCAGCCCCAATACAGGAACCTACGAGCAGTACTTC.

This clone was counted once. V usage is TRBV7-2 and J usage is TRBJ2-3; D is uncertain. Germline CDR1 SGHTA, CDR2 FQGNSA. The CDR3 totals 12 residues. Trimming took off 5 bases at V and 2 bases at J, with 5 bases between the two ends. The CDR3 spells CASSQFTDTQYF. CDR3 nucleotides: TGTGCCAGCAGCCAATTCACAGATACGCAGTATTTT.

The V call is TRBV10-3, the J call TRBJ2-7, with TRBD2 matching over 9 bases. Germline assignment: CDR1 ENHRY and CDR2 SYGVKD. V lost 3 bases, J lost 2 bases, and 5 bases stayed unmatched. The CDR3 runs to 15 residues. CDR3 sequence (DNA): TGTGCCATCAGTGATGGCGGGGGGGACCCCTACGAGCAGTACTTC. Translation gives CAISDGGGDPYEQYF.

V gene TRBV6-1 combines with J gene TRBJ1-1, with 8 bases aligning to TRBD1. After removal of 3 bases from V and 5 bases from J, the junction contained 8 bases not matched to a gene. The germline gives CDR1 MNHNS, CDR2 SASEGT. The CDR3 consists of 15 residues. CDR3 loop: CASSDSRRGRTEAFF. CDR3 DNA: TGTGCCAGCAGTGATAGTCGCAGGGGGCGAACTGAAGCTTTCTTT.

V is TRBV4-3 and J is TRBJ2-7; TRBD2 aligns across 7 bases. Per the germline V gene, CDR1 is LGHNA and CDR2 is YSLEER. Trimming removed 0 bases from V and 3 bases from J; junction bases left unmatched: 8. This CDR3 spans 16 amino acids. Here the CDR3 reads CASSQDTSGIGYEQYF. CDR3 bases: TGCGCCAGCAGCCAAGATACCAGCGGGATCGGCTACGAGCAGTACTTC.

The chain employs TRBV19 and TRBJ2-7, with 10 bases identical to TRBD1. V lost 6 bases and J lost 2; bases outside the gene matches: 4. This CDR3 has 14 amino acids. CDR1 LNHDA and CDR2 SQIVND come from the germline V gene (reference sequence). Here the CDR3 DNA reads TGTGCCAGTAGGGGGACAGGGGTGGCCTACGAGCAGTACTTC. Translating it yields CASRGTGVAYEQYF.

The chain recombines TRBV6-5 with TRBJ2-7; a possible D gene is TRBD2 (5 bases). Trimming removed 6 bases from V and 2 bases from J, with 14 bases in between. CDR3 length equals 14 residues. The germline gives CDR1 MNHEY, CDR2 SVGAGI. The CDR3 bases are TGTGCCAGCAGCCCCACGGGGAATCCCTACGAGCAGTACTTC. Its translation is CASSPTGNPYEQYF.

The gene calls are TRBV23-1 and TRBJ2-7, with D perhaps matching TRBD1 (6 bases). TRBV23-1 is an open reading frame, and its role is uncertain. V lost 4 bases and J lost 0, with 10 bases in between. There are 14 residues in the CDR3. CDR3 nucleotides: TGCGCCAGCAGTCTTCACAGGGACTCCTACGAGCAGTACTTC. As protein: CASSLHRDSYEQYF.

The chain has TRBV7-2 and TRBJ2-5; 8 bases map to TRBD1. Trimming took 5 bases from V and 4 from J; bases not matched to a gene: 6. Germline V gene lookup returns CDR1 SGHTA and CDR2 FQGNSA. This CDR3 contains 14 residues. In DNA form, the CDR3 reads TGTGCCAGCAGCACAACAGGGGGTATAGAGACCCAGTACTTC. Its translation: CASSTTGGIETQYF.

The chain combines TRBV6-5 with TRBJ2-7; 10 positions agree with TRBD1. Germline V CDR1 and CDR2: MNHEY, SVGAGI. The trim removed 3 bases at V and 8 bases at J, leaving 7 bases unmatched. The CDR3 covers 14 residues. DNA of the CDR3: TGTGCCAGCAGTTATTGGGACAGGGGCGCGAAGCAGTACTTC. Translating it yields CASSYWDRGAKQYF.

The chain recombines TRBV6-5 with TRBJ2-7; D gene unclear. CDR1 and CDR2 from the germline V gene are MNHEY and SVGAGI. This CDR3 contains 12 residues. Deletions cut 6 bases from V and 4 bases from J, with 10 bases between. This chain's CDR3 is CASSSSHYEQYF. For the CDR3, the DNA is TGTGCCAGCAGCTCTTCACATTACGAGCAGTACTTC.

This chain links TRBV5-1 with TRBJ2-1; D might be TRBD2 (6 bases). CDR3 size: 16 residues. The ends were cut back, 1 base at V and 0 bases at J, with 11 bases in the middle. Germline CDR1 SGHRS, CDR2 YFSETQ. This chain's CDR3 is CASSLTGGSSYNEQFF. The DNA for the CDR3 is TGCGCCAGCAGCTTGACCGGGGGAAGCTCCTACAATGAGCAGTTCTTC.

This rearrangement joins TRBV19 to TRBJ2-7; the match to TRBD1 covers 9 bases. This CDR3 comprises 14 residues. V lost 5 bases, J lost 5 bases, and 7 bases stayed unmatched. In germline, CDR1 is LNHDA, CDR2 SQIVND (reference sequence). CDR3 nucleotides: TGTGCCAGTAGTCCCGGGACAGGGTTGGACGAGCAGTACTTC. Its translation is CASSPGTGLDEQYF. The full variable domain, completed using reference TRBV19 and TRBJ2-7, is DGGITQSPKYLFRKEGQNVTLSCEQNLNHDAMYWYRQDPGQGLRLIYYSQIVNDFQKGDIAEGYSVSREKKESFPLTVTSAQKNPTAFYLCASSPGTGLDEQYFGPGTRLTVT.

As DNA, the CDR3 is TGTGCCAGCAGTGACGCACCCGGGACTAGCGGGCCCGGTGAGCAGTTCTTC. It codes for CASSDAPGTSGPGEQFF. J is TRBJ2-1 and V is TRBV6-4; 12 bases agree with TRBD2. Germline V gives CDR1 MRHNA, CDR2 SNTAGT. V was clipped by 2 bases and J by 9 bases; unmatched bases: 11. This CDR3 contains 17 residues.

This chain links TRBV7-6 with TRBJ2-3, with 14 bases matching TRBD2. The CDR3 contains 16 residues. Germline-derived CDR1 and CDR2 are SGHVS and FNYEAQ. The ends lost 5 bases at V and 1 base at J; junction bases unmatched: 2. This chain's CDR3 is CASSPGLAGGTDTQYF. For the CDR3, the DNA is TGTGCCAGCAGCCCGGGACTAGCGGGAGGCACAGATACGCAGTATTTT.

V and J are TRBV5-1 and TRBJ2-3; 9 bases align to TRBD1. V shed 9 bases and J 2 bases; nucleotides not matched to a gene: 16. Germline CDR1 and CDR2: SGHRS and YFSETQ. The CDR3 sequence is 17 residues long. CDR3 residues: CATPTTPGQGFTDTQYF. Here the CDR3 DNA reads TGCGCCACCCCTACAACGCCGGGACAGGGCTTCACAGATACGCAGTATTTT.

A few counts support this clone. The CDR3: CASSRTSGSGDEQFF. The CDR3 DNA reads as TGTGCCAGCAGCCGGACTAGCGGGAGCGGAGATGAGCAGTTCTTC. The rearrangement joins TRBV7-9 to TRBJ2-1; the match to TRBD2 covers 13 bases. V dropped 5 bases and J dropped 8; count of bases not matched to a gene: 6. The CDR3 sequence is 15 residues long. Germline V gene data show CDR1 as SEHNR and CDR2 as FQNEAQ (reference sequence).

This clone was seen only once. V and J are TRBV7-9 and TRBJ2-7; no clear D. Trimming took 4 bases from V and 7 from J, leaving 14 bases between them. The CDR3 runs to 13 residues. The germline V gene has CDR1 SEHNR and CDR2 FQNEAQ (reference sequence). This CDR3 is CASSSPLSGEQYF. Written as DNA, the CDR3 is TGTGCCAGCAGCTCCCCCCTCTCCGGGGAGCAGTACTTC.

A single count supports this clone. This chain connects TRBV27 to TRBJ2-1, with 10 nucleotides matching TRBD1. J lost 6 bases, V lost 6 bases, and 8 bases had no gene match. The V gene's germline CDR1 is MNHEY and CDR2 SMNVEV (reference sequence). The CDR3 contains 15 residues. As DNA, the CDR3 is TGTGCCAGCAGCCCCGACAGGGGGCCCGTCAATGAGCAGTTCTTC. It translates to CASSPDRGPVNEQFF.

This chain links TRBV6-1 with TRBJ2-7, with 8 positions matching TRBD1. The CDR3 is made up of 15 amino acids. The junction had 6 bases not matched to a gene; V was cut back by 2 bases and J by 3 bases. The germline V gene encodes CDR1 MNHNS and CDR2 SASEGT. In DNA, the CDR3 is TGTGCCAGCAGTGAACCCCGGACAGGGAACTACGAGCAGTACTTC. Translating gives CASSEPRTGNYEQYF.